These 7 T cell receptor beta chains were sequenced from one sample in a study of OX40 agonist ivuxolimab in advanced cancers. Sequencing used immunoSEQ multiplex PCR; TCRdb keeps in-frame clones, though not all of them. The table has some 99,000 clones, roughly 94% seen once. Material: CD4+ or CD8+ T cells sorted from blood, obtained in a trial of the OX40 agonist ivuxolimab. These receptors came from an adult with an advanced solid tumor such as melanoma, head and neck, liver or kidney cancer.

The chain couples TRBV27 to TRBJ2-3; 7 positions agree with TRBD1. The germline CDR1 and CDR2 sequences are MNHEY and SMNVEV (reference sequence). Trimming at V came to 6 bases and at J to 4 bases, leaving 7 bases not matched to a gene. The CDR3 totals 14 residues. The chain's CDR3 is CASRTGNPPDTQYF. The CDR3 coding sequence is TGTGCCAGCAGGACAGGGAACCCCCCAGATACGCAGTATTTT.

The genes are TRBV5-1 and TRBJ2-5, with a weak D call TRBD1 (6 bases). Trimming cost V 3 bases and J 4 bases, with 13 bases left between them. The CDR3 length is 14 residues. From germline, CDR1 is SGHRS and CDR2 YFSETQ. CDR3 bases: TGCGCCAGCAGCTCCCGGACAGCGGCAGAGACCCAGTACTTC. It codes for CASSSRTAAETQYF. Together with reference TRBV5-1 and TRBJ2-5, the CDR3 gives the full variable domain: KAGVTQTPRYLIKTRGQQVTLSCSPISGHRSVSWYQQTPGQGLQFLFEYFSETQRNKGNFPGRFSGRQFSNSRSEMNVSTLELGDSALYLCASSSRTAAETQYFGPGTRLLVL.

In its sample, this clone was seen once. The CDR3 spells CASSPLNGGSQETQYF. Written as DNA, the CDR3 is TGTGCCAGCAGCCCCCTGAACGGGGGCTCACAAGAGACCCAGTACTTC. The V call is TRBV7-9, the J call TRBJ2-5; D is tentatively TRBD1 or TRBD2 (6 bases each). From germline, CDR1 is SEHNR and CDR2 FQNEAQ (reference sequence). The CDR3 is 16 residues long. V was pared by 5 bases and J by 2 bases, with 18 bases between.

CDR3 amino acids: CASTAMDRGTEAFF. The DNA of the CDR3 is TGTGCCAGCACCGCCATGGACAGGGGGACTGAAGCTTTCTTT. The V gene is TRBV27, the J gene TRBJ1-1, with 10 bases lining up with TRBD1. This CDR3 is 14 amino acids long. Germline trimming cut 7 bases from V and 5 bases from J; bases unmatched to any gene: 7. Germline-derived CDR1 and CDR2 are MNHEY and SMNVEV (reference sequence).

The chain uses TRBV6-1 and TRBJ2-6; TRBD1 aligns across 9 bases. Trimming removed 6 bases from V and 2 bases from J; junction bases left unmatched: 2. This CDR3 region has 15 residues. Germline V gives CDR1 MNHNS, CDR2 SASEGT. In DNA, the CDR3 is TGTGCCAGCAGGAGGACAGGGGCTGGGGCCAACGTCCTGACTTTC. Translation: CASRRTGAGANVLTF.

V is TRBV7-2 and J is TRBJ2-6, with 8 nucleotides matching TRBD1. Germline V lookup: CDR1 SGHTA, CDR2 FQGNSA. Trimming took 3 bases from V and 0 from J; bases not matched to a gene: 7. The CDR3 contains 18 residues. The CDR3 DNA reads TGTGCCAGCAGCTTCCGGACAGGGCAACTCTCTGGGGCCAACGTCCTGACTTTC. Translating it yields CASSFRTGQLSGANVLTF.

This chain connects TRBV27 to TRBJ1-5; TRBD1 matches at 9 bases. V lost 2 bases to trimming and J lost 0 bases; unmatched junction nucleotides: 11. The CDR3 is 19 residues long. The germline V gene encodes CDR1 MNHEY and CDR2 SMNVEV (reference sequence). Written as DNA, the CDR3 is TGTGCCAGCAGTTTAACCCCGCCTACAGGGGGCCATAGCAATCAGCCCCAGCATTTT. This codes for CASSLTPPTGGHSNQPQHF.